Below, 14 T cell receptor beta chains from the same sample are listed, as sequenced in a study of shared clonotypes between healthy human individuals (dated by TCRdb to 2019 to 2021). The library was made by the immunoSEQ multiplex PCR assay. TCRdb mirrors the immuneACCESS table, restricted to in-frame sequences. Some clones are absent from its copies; in checked studies, under half trace to an unresolved V gene, and the reason for the others is unknown. In this sample the table shows roughly 700,000 clones, 90% of which occur a single time. Jointly, the top ten make up more than 30% of the sample. The sequencing sample was made of memory CD8+ T cells from PBMCs. The cell subset or site tag for this specimen amounts to: CD45RO+ cells pooled with CCR7-negative TemRA cells. Receptors originate from a man between 18 and 29 years old in good health. Some clones in this sample may be carry-over from other donors' samples.

The chain is built from TRBV6-5 and TRBJ2-1, with TRBD2 matching over 8 bases. The V and J ends lost 7 bases and 2 bases, in that order; junction bases with no gene match: 4. The CDR3 has 14 residues. Germline V gives CDR1 MNHEY, CDR2 SVGAGI. The CDR3: CASTPGGAYNEQFF. The CDR3 coding sequence is TGTGCCAGCACTCCCGGGGGGGCCTACAATGAGCAGTTCTTC.

The genes are TRBV4-2 and TRBJ1-5, with D possibly TRBD1 on 5 matching bases. The germline V gene encodes CDR1 LGHNA and CDR2 YNFKEQ. The CDR3 loop spans 14 amino acids. V lost 3 bases and J lost 2, with 8 bases in between. The CDR3 sequence is CASSHPGGNQPQHF. CDR3 sequence (DNA): TGTGCCAGCAGCCACCCGGGGGGCAATCAGCCCCAGCATTTT.

The chain links TRBV5-8 to TRBJ2-1; 8 positions match TRBD2. CDR1 is SGHTS, CDR2 YDEGEE, per germline. The V and J ends lost 6 bases and 0 bases, in that order; junction bases with no gene match: 5. The CDR3 sequence is 15 residues long. CDR3 region: CASTPLAASYNEQFF. For the CDR3, the DNA is TGTGCCAGCACTCCACTAGCGGCCTCCTACAATGAGCAGTTCTTC.

The chain employs TRBV19 and TRBJ1-5; possible D gene TRBD1, 6 bases. V dropped 8 bases and J dropped 0 bases, with 11 bases sitting between them. Germline values: CDR1 LNHDA, CDR2 SQIVND (reference sequence). The CDR3 extends over 14 amino acids. CDR3: CASQGQISNQPQHF. The CDR3 DNA is TGTGCCAGTCAGGGGCAGATTAGCAATCAGCCCCAGCATTTT.

This rearrangement joins TRBV28 to TRBJ2-7; D is possibly TRBD2 (6 bases). The germline CDR1 and CDR2 sequences are MDHEN and SYDVKM. The germline V and J ends were trimmed by 7 bases and 6 bases, with 25 bases remaining between them. The CDR3 totals 16 residues. The CDR3 sequence is CASTPPNGGTHLEQYF. DNA for the CDR3: TGTGCCAGCACTCCTCCGAATGGCGGGACCCACCTCGAGCAGTACTTC.

This clone was observed once. The chain has TRBV27 and TRBJ2-7, with D perhaps TRBD1 or TRBD2 (5 bases each). The CDR3 has 15 amino acids. Trimming left V 3 bases short and J 2 bases short, with 14 bases between. Germline CDR1 is MNHEY and CDR2 is SMNVEV (reference sequence). The CDR3 DNA is TGTGCCAGCAGTTTTTTTGGGGGTCCCACCTACGAGCAGTACTTC. As protein: CASSFFGGPTYEQYF.

The chain combines TRBV27 with TRBJ2-3; D is possibly TRBD2 (6 bases). The CDR3 is made up of 18 amino acids. Germline loops: CDR1 MNHEY, CDR2 SMNVEV (reference sequence). V was trimmed by 0 bases and J by 4 bases, leaving 20 bases between them. Here the CDR3 reads CASSLSQLASVTADTQYF. The CDR3 coding sequence is TGTGCCAGCAGTTTATCCCAACTAGCTTCGGTCACCGCAGATACGCAGTATTTT.

The chain links TRBV27 to TRBJ2-5; D gene ambiguous. The CDR3 sequence is 12 residues long. The V gene lost 7 bases and the J gene lost 4 bases, with 10 bases spanning the gap. Germline values: CDR1 MNHEY, CDR2 SMNVEV (reference sequence). The chain's CDR3 is CASTTGRETQYF. CDR3 in DNA: TGTGCCAGCACCACCGGAAGAGAGACCCAGTACTTC.

The chain uses TRBV28 and TRBJ2-5; D is undetermined. With 7 bases removed from V and 2 bases from J, the gap between germline ends came to 14 bases. Germline CDR1 reads MDHEN; CDR2 reads SYDVKM. CDR3 length: 14 residues. In DNA, the CDR3 is TGTGCCAGCATTGGGTGGGGAAGGCAAGAGACCCAGTACTTC. Protein sequence: CASIGWGRQETQYF.

The gene calls are TRBV7-6 and TRBJ2-7; unclear D gene. Trimming stripped 0 bases from V and 6 bases from J, with 12 bases between. Per the germline V gene, CDR1 is SGHVS and CDR2 is FNYEAQ. The CDR3 consists of 14 residues. Here the CDR3 reads CASSLAPGQPEQYF. The CDR3 DNA is TGTGCCAGCAGCTTAGCGCCTGGGCAGCCCGAGCAGTACTTC.

This sequence joins TRBV19 and TRBJ2-3; D is unclear. This CDR3 is 13 amino acids long. The ends were cut back, 3 bases at V and 4 bases at J, with 8 bases in the middle. The germline V gene has CDR1 LNHDA and CDR2 SQIVND (reference sequence). CDR3 amino acids: CASSIRAPDTQYF. The CDR3 coding sequence is TGTGCCAGTAGTATTAGAGCCCCAGATACGCAGTATTTT.

V usage is TRBV10-3 and J usage is TRBJ1-5; D gene unclear. Germline values: CDR1 ENHRY, CDR2 SYGVKD. Trimming left V 0 bases short and J 3 bases short, with 9 bases between. This CDR3 spans 15 amino acids. The CDR3, as DNA: TGTGCCATCAGTGAGTCCGAAGGATTCAATCAGCCCCAGCATTTT. This sequence encodes CAISESEGFNQPQHF.

The chain has TRBV28 and TRBJ2-7; 7 bases line up with TRBD2. The CDR3 has 13 residues. Germline V gene data show CDR1 as MDHEN and CDR2 as SYDVKM. V gave up 7 bases and J gave up 9 bases; unmatched junction bases: 12. For the CDR3, the DNA is TGTGCCAGCAACGGGGGGTGGGTGATGGGGCAGTACTTC. Amino acids: CASNGGWVMGQYF.

The V call is TRBV27, the J call TRBJ2-6; D is unresolved. V gave up 3 bases and J gave up 4 bases, with 7 bases separating them. This CDR3 contains 14 residues. Germline CDR1 MNHEY, CDR2 SMNVEV (reference sequence). CDR3 nucleotides: TGTGCCAGCAGTTTCATCTCCGGGGCCAACGTCCTGACTTTC. Translated, it gives CASSFISGANVLTF.